This TCR beta chain was sequenced in a study of Ad26.COV2.S vaccination and SARS-CoV-2 variants. Clones were sequenced by immunoSEQ multiplex PCR, and TCRdb holds only the in-frame ones, with some missing. The profile shows 360,000 or so clones, roughly 84% of them singletons. Described treatment: 19 received Ad26.COV2.S at low or high dose, single or two shots; several received placebo; per-sample allocation not given. Sampling was done on day 63 after the first vaccine or placebo injection. CDR3 size: 11 residues. The germline V gene has CDR1 SGHVS and CDR2 FQNEAQ. V shed 5 bases and J shed 4 bases, with 3 bases lying between them.

The sample in question was peripheral blood, obtained in a trial of Ad26.COV2.S vaccine versus placebo. This receptor was obtained from a person aged 18-65 years who received the Ad26.COV2.S COVID-19 vaccine or a placebo. V usage is TRBV7-8 and J usage is TRBJ2-1; no clear D gene. CDR3: CASSAYNEQFF. CDR3 DNA sequence: TGTGCCAGCAGCGCGTACAATGAGCAGTTCTTC.